These 20 T cell receptor beta chains share one sample of origin, sequenced in a study of shared clonotypes between healthy human individuals. Cells designated naive CD8 were CD45RO-negative and were positively selected for CCR7, with terminally differentiated effector memory CD45RA+ cells excluded. Produced via immunoSEQ multiplex PCR; TCRdb's table is partial and in-frame only. In the table there are about 870,000 clones, about 91% of which are singletons. Sequencing input: naive CD8+ T cells sorted from blood. Receptors were obtained from a young man in good health.

V gene TRBV19 combines with J gene TRBJ2-2; perhaps TRBD1 as D (6 bases). V was trimmed by 2 bases and J by 3 bases, leaving 19 bases between them. The CDR3 runs 18 residues. Germline loops: CDR1 LNHDA, CDR2 SQIVND (reference sequence). The CDR3 loop is CASSIRSLSGQDTGELFF. In nucleotides, the CDR3 is TGTGCCAGTAGTATACGTTCTCTTTCGGGACAAGACACCGGGGAGCTGTTTTTT.

The genes are TRBV7-9 and TRBJ2-2; the match to TRBD2 covers 11 bases. With V trimmed by 4 bases and J by 7 bases, 8 bases remained unmatched. The CDR3 extends over 16 amino acids. Per the germline V gene, CDR1 is SEHNR and CDR2 is FQNEAQ (reference sequence). DNA for the CDR3: TGTGCCAGCAGCTCCAGACTAGCGGGACTAGACGGGGAGCTGTTTTTT. Residues: CASSSRLAGLDGELFF.

The CDR3 DNA follows: TGTGCCAGCAGTTACAGGGCCGGGGAGCTGTTTTTT. Protein sequence: CASSYRAGELFF. V usage is TRBV27 and J usage is TRBJ2-2; tentative D call: TRBD1 (6 bases). V dropped 4 bases and J dropped 6 bases, with 6 bases sitting between them. Germline lookup yields CDR1 MNHEY and CDR2 SMNVEV (reference sequence). The CDR3 has 12 amino acids.

Only one count was recorded for this clone. The rearrangement uses TRBV7-2 and TRBJ2-7, with unresolved D. In germline, CDR1 is SGHTA, CDR2 FQGNSA. V was trimmed by 2 bases and J by 0 bases, leaving 8 bases between them. The CDR3 extends over 14 amino acids. DNA for the CDR3: TGTGCCAGCAGCTTATTCCCGGTCTCCTACGAGCAGTACTTC. Amino acid sequence: CASSLFPVSYEQYF. The full variable domain, its missing parts supplied by reference TRBV7-2 and TRBJ2-7, is GAGVSQSPSNKVTEKGKDVELRCDPISGHTALYWYRQSLGQGLEFLIYFQGNSAPDKSGLPSDRFSAERTGGSVSTLTIQRTQQEDSAVYLCASSLFPVSYEQYFGPGTRLTVT.

The rearrangement links TRBV7-9 to TRBJ2-7; D is perhaps TRBD1 (5 bases). Trimming removed 1 base from V and 6 bases from J, with 13 bases in between. Germline CDR1 and CDR2: SEHNR and FQNEAQ (reference sequence). This CDR3 comprises 14 residues. CDR3 nucleotide sequence: TGTGCCAGCAGCTTAGTGCAGGGTCTGGCCGAGCAGTACTTC. Its protein is CASSLVQGLAEQYF.

This clone was counted once. The chain has TRBV4-3 and TRBJ1-2; D perhaps matches TRBD1 (5 bases). Germline lookup yields CDR1 LGHNA and CDR2 YSLEER. The CDR3 spans 14 residues. V lost 1 base to trimming and J lost 4 bases, with 10 bases between them. CDR3 sequence (DNA): TGCGCCAGCAGCCAAGGGCAGGGCGTCTATGGCTACACCTTC. It is translated as CASSQGQGVYGYTF.

The chain couples TRBV27 to TRBJ1-1, with 7 positions matching TRBD1. Germline trimming cut 6 bases from V and 2 bases from J; bases unmatched to any gene: 9. The CDR3 extends over 15 amino acids. CDR1 is MNHEY, CDR2 SMNVEV, per germline (reference sequence). CDR3 amino acids: CASSPMTGLNTEAFF. In nucleotides, the CDR3 is TGTGCCAGCAGCCCTATGACAGGGCTTAACACTGAAGCTTTCTTT.

The gene calls are TRBV5-4 and TRBJ2-1, with TRBD2 matching 11 bases. After removal of 6 bases from V and 5 bases from J, the junction contained 4 bases not matched to a gene. This CDR3 is built from 14 residues. Germline V gives CDR1 SGHNT, CDR2 YYREEE (reference sequence). The CDR3 here is CASTLLAGDNEQFF. CDR3 nucleotides: TGTGCCAGCACCCTACTAGCGGGAGACAATGAGCAGTTCTTC.

The CDR3 is CSAAVLERYEQYF. The CDR3 nucleotides are TGCAGCGCCGCAGTACTCGAAAGGTACGAGCAGTACTTC. This rearrangement joins TRBV29-1 to TRBJ2-7; D ambiguous. V was shortened by 7 bases and J by 4 bases, with 17 bases between the two germline ends. The length of the CDR3 is 13 residues. Germline V gene lookup returns CDR1 SQVTM and CDR2 ANQGSEA.

This clone was recorded only once. The chain employs TRBV18 and TRBJ2-7; 8 bases map to TRBD2. Germline V gives CDR1 KGHSH, CDR2 LQKENI. V gave up 3 bases and J gave up 4 bases; unmatched junction bases: 8. CDR3 length: 15 residues. CDR3 amino acids: CASSPSEAGVYEQYF. The CDR3 region has the DNA TGTGCCAGCTCACCGTCGGAAGCGGGAGTGTACGAGCAGTACTTC. Together with reference TRBV18 and TRBJ2-7, the CDR3 gives the full variable domain: NAGVMQNPRHLVRRRGQEARLRCSPMKGHSHVYWYRQLPEEGLKFMVYLQKENIIDESGMPKERFSAEFPKEGPSILRIQQVVRGDSAAYFCASSPSEAGVYEQYFGPGTRLTVT.

This chain links TRBV7-6 with TRBJ2-2; 8 bases match TRBD1. The CDR3 extends over 16 amino acids. Germline assignment: CDR1 SGHVS and CDR2 FNYEAQ. V trimming: 5 bases; J trimming: 6 bases; junction bases outside the gene matches: 11. The CDR3 protein is CASSPGRTGLAGELFF. For the CDR3, the DNA is TGTGCCAGCAGCCCGGGAAGGACAGGGTTGGCCGGGGAGCTGTTTTTT.

This chain joins TRBV6-5 and TRBJ2-6, with TRBD1 identical over 8 bases. Germline trimming cut 6 bases from V and 8 bases from J; bases unmatched to any gene: 9. This CDR3 spans 15 amino acids. Germline-derived CDR1 and CDR2 are MNHEY and SVGAGI. CDR3 protein: CASRTGTGMTNVLTF. The CDR3 bases are TGTGCCAGCAGAACCGGGACAGGAATGACCAACGTCCTGACTTTC.

This chain uses TRBV7-9 with TRBJ2-2; TRBD2 matches 11 bases. CDR3 length: 16 residues. The V segment lost 5 bases and the J segment 4 bases; nucleotides outside the gene matches: 6. Germline CDR1 SEHNR, CDR2 FQNEAQ (reference sequence). In nucleotides, the CDR3 is TGTGCCAGCAGCCCAGTGGGACTAGCGGTCACCGGGGAGCTGTTTTTT. It is translated as CASSPVGLAVTGELFF.

The chain is built from TRBV7-8 and TRBJ2-1; maybe TRBD2 (7 bases). Germline values: CDR1 SGHVS, CDR2 FQNEAQ. The CDR3 totals 15 residues. Deletions cut 4 bases from V and 5 bases from J, with 15 bases between. The CDR3 DNA reads as TGTGCCAGCAGCTCCCGGGGGGCTAGCCACAATGAGCAGTTCTTC. Translation: CASSSRGASHNEQFF.

This chain uses TRBV28 with TRBJ2-7; D is uncertain. V gave up 7 bases and J gave up 0 bases, with 16 bases separating them. The CDR3 has 15 residues. Germline V gene data show CDR1 as MDHEN and CDR2 as SYDVKM. This chain's CDR3 is CASTGWRHNSYEQYF. As DNA, the CDR3 is TGTGCCAGCACTGGGTGGCGGCACAACTCCTACGAGCAGTACTTC.

J is TRBJ1-1 and V is TRBV7-9; D unclear. V was clipped by 5 bases and J by 1 base, with 11 bases between them. In germline, CDR1 is SEHNR, CDR2 FQNEAQ (reference sequence). The CDR3 is 14 residues long. The CDR3 sequence is CASSPGGWNTEAFF. The CDR3 DNA sequence: TGTGCCAGCAGCCCCGGCGGATGGAACACTGAAGCTTTCTTT.

The rearrangement uses TRBV11-2 and TRBJ2-7; D might be TRBD2 (5 bases). Germline CDR1 SGHAT, CDR2 FQNNGV. V was cut by 1 base and J by 2 bases, with 9 bases left in between. This CDR3 comprises 14 residues. The CDR3 region has the DNA TGTGCCAGCAGCTTAGGTCTGGGAGCCTACGAGCAGTACTTC. This gives the protein CASSLGLGAYEQYF.

This clone was found once. The V gene is TRBV11-2, the J gene TRBJ2-1; D uncertain. The CDR3 is 13 residues long. Looked up from germline, CDR1 is SGHAT and CDR2 is FQNNGV. V lost 3 bases to trimming and J lost 15 bases, with 18 bases between them. The CDR3 loop is CASSFRVHRESFF. As DNA, the CDR3 is TGTGCCAGCAGCTTCCGGGTTCACAGAGAGTCGTTCTTC.

This clone was recorded only once. V and J are TRBV7-3 and TRBJ1-2, with 10 bases aligning to TRBD1. Germline lookup yields CDR1 SGHTA and CDR2 FQGTGA. This CDR3 region has 16 residues. The J segment lost 7 bases and the V segment lost 4 bases, leaving 12 bases of the junction unmatched. DNA of the CDR3: TGTGCCAGCAGCTCCGGGACAGGGGACCTCGAGGCTGGCTACACCTTC. Its protein is CASSSGTGDLEAGYTF.

This clone was counted between two and nine times. V and J are TRBV7-7 and TRBJ2-1; 13 positions match TRBD2. Germline CDR1 is SSHAT and CDR2 is FNYEAQ (reference sequence). The CDR3 is made up of 15 amino acids. Germline trimming cut 5 bases from V and 8 bases from J; bases unmatched to any gene: 6. The DNA of the CDR3 is TGTGCCAGCAGCCCGGGACTAGCGGGAAGGGATGAGCAGTTCTTC. It translates to CASSPGLAGRDEQFF.